This T cell receptor beta chain was captured in a study of blood T cell repertoires in COVID-19. Study in general: COVID-19 samples, acute and convalescent, were from the United States, Italy and Spain. T cells, B-cell-depleted T cells, or PBMCs supplied cDNA or gDNA.

This CDR3 has 17 residues. V dropped 0 bases and J dropped 0 bases, with 11 bases sitting between them. Germline V gives CDR1 ENHRY, CDR2 SYGVKD. Authors' processing steps: Reference gene primer amplification yielded estimated nucleated cell counts. The method was immunoSEQ multiplex PCR; TCRdb's version includes in-frame clones alone and lacks a portion of them. V, J and clone size reflect that table, while D and trimming were determined from the DNA. This repertoire shows roughly 180,000 clones, roughly 85% found once; its top ten account for about 5.8%. The rearrangement links TRBV10-3 to TRBJ2-2; D unclear. Source material: peripheral blood. The clonotype was recovered from a woman in her 50s with COVID-19, enrolled during active disease. Written as DNA, the CDR3 is TGTGCCATCAGTGAGTCGAGTCAGACAACGAACACCGGGGAGCTGTTTTTT. This gives the protein CAISESSQTTNTGELFF.